This T cell receptor (beta chain) was sequenced for a study of cytomegalovirus exposure and HLA in healthy donors. Findings and caveats of the study: Cytomegalovirus-associated TCR beta chains were listed, numbering approximately 150. That first-cohort TCR clusters tended to co-occur in the 95 to 150 validation repertoires was found in a later analysis.

With 4 bases clipped from V and 4 bases from J, the junction kept 9 bases outside the gene matches. CDR1 and CDR2 from the germline V gene are SGHRS and YFSETQ. The CDR3 spans 16 residues. Using immunoSEQ multiplex PCR, the repertoire was profiled, and TCRdb retains in-frame clones only, with some absent. The sample includes roughly 98,000 clones, about 83% of them seen just once. Notes on this clone: Its matching antigen is unknown.

This chain links TRBV5-1 with TRBJ2-1; TRBD1 aligns across 9 bases. This receptor was taken from a woman aged 25 to 39 in good health and CMV-seronegative. Material: PBMCs. The CDR3 coding sequence is TGCGCCAGCAGCCCGGGACAGGGAGGGATATACAATGAGCAGTTCTTC. This encodes CASSPGQGGIYNEQFF.